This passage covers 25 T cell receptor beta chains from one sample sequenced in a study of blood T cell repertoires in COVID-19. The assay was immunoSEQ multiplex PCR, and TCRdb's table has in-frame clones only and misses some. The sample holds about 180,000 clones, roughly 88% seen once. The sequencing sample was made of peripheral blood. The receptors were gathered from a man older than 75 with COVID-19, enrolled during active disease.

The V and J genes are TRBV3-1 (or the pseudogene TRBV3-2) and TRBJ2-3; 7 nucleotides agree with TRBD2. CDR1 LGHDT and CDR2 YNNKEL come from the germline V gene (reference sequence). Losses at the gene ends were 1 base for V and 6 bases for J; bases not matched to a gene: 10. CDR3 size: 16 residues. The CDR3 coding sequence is TGTGCCAGCAGCCAAGCATTCGCGGGGGAGGGGGATACGCAGTATTTT. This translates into CASSQAFAGEGDTQYF.

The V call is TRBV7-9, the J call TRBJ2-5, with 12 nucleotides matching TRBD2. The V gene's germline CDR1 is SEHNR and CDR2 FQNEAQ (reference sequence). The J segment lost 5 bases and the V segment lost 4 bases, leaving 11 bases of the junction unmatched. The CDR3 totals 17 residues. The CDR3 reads CASSSGRTSGAKETQYF. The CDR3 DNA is TGTGCCAGCAGCTCCGGGAGGACTAGCGGGGCGAAGGAGACCCAGTACTTC.

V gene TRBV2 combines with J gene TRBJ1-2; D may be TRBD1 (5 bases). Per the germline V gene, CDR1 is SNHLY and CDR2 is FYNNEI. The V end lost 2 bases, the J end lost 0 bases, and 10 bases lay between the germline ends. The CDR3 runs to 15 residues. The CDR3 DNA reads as TGTGCCAGCAGTGAAAGTAACAGGCCTAACTATGGCTACACCTTC. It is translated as CASSESNRPNYGYTF.

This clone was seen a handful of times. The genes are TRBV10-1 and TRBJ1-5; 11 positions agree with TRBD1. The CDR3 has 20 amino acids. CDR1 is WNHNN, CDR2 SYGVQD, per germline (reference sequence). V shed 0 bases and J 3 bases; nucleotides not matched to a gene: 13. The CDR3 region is CASSESRGQGGKEANQPQHF. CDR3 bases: TGCGCCAGCAGTGAGTCCCGGGGACAGGGGGGAAAGGAGGCCAATCAGCCCCAGCATTTT.

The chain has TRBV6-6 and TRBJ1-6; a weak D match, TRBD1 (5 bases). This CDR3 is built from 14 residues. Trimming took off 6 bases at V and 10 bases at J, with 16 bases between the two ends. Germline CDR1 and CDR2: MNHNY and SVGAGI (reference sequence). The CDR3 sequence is CASSTPGLGSPLHF. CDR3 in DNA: TGTGCCAGCAGCACCCCAGGGTTGGGGTCACCCCTCCACTTT.

The CDR3 spells CASSRTGNYGYTF. Here the CDR3 DNA reads TGTGCCAGCAGCCGGACAGGGAACTATGGCTACACCTTC. The chain carries TRBV3-1 (or the pseudogene TRBV3-2) and TRBJ1-2, with TRBD1 identical over 8 bases. With 4 bases clipped from V and 2 bases from J, the junction kept 0 bases outside the gene matches. This CDR3 has 13 amino acids. In germline, CDR1 is LGHDT, CDR2 YNNKEL (reference sequence).

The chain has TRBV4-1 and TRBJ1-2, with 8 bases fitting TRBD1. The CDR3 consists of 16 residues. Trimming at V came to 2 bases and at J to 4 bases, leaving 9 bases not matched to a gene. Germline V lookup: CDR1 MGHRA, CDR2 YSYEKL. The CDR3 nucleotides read TGCGCCAGCAGCCAATCCACAGGGGGTCTTACCTATGGCTACACCTTC. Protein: CASSQSTGGLTYGYTF.

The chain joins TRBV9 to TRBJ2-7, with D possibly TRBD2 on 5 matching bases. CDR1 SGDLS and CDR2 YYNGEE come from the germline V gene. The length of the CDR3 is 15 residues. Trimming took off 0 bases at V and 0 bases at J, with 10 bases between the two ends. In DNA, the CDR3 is TGTGCCAGCAGCGTAGGCCCGGGAAGCTCCTACGAGCAGTACTTC. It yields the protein CASSVGPGSSYEQYF.

Written as DNA, the CDR3 is TGTGCCAGCAGTGTCTTGGAGGATCATCAGCCCCAGCATTTT. Its translation: CASSVLEDHQPQHF. This chain links TRBV25-1 with TRBJ1-5; D not certain. The CDR3 is made up of 14 amino acids. V lost 4 bases, J lost 5 bases, and 12 bases lay in between. Germline-derived CDR1 and CDR2 are MGHDK and SYGVNS.

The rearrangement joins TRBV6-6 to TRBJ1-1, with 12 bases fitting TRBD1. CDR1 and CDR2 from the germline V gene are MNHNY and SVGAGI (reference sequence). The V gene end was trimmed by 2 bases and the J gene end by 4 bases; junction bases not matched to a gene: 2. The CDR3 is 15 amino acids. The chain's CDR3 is CASSYPGQGATEAFF. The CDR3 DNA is TGTGCCAGCAGTTACCCGGGACAGGGGGCCACTGAAGCTTTCTTT.

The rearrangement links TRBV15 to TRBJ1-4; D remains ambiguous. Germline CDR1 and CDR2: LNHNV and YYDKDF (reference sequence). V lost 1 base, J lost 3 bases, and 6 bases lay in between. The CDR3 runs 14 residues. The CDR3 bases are TGTGCCACCAGCAGAGCGCGTGCTAATGAAAAACTGTTTTTT. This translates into CATSRARANEKLFF.

The CDR3 nucleotides read TGTGCCAGCAGCCGGGCCCCTAATGAAAAACTGTTTTTT. Amino acids: CASSRAPNEKLFF. The rearrangement uses TRBV4-2 and TRBJ1-4; the D is unclear. This CDR3 is built from 13 residues. V dropped 4 bases and J dropped 3 bases, with 6 bases sitting between them. CDR1 is LGHNA and CDR2 is YNFKEQ in the germline V gene.

The CDR3 DNA reads TGCGCCAGCAGCAGCGGACTAGCGGGTTCCCAAGAGACCCAGTACTTC. Translated: CASSSGLAGSQETQYF. This rearrangement joins TRBV5-1 to TRBJ2-5, with 11 bases that match TRBD2. Per germline, CDR1 SGHRS and CDR2 YFSETQ. The V gene end was trimmed by 4 bases and the J gene end by 1 base; junction bases not matched to a gene: 6. This CDR3 comprises 16 residues.

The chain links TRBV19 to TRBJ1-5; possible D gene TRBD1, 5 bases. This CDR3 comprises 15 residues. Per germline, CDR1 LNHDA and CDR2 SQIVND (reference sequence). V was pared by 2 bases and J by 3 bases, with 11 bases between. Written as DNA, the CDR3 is TGTGCCAGTAGTATAACAGGAGTTAACAATCAGCCCCAGCATTTT. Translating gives CASSITGVNNQPQHF.

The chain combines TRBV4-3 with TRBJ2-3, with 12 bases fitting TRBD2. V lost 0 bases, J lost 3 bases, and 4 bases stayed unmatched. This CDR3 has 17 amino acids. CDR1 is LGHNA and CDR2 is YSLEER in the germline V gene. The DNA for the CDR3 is TGCGCCAGCAGCCAAGATCCCCTAGCGGGGGGGACAGATACGCAGTATTTT. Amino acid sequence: CASSQDPLAGGTDTQYF.

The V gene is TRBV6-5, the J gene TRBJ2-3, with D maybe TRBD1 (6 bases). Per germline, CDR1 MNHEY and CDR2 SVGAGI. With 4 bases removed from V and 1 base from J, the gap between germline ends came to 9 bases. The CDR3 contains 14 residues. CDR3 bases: TGTGCCAGCAGTTCGTCAGGGGGCACAGATACGCAGTATTTT. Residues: CASSSSGGTDTQYF.

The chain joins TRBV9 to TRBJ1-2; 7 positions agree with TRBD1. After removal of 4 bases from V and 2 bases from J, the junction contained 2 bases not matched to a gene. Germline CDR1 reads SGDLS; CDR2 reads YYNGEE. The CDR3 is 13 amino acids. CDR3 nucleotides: TGTGCCAGCAGCCGGGACAGAAACTATGGCTACACCTTC. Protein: CASSRDRNYGYTF.

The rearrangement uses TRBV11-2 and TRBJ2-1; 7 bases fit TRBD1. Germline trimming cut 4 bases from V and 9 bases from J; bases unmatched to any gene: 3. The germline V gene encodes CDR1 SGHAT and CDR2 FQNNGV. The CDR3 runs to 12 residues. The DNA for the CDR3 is TGTGCCAGCAGCTCCCGGACAGGTGAGCAGTTCTTC. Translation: CASSSRTGEQFF.

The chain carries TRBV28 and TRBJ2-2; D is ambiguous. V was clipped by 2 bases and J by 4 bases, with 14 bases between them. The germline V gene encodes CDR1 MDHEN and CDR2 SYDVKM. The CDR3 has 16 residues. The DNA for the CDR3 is TGTGCCAGCAGTTTACACCCGGGTACGGGCACCGGGGAGCTGTTTTTT. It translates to CASSLHPGTGTGELFF.

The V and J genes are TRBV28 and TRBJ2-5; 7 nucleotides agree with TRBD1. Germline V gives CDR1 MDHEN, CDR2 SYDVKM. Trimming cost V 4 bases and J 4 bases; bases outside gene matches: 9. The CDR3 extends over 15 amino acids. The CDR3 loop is CASSSPTGIGETQYF. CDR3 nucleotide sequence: TGTGCCAGCAGTTCCCCGACAGGGATCGGAGAGACCCAGTACTTC.

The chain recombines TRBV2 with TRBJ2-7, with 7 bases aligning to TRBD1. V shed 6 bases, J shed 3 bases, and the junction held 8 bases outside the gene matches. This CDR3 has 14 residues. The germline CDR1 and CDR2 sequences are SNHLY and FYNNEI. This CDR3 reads CASSLKGTDYEQYF. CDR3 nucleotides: TGTGCCAGCAGCCTCAAGGGGACAGACTACGAGCAGTACTTC.

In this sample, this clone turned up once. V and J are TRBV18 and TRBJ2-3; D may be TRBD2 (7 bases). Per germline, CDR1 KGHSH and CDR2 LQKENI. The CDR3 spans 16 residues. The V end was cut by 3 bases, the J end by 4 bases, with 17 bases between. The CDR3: CASSPGGGVRSDTQYF. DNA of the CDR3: TGTGCCAGCTCACCGGGCGGGGGCGTAAGGTCAGATACGCAGTATTTT. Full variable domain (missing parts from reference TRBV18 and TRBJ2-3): NAGVMQNPRHLVRRRGQEARLRCSPMKGHSHVYWYRQLPEEGLKFMVYLQKENIIDESGMPKERFSAEFPKEGPSILRIQQVVRGDSAAYFCASSPGGGVRSDTQYFGPGTRLTVL.

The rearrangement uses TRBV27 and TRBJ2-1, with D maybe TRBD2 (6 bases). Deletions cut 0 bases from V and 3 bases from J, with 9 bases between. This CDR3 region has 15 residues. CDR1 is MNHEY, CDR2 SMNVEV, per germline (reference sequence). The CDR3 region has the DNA TGTGCCAGCAGTTTATCGACGGGAGTCTACAATGAGCAGTTCTTC. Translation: CASSLSTGVYNEQFF.

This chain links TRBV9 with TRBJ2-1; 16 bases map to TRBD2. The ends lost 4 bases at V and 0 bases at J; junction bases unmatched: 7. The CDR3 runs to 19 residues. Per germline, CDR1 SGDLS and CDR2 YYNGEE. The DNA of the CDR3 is TGTGCCAGCAGCCCCCCGGGACTAGCGGGGGGGCCCTCCTACAATGAGCAGTTCTTC. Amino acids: CASSPPGLAGGPSYNEQFF.

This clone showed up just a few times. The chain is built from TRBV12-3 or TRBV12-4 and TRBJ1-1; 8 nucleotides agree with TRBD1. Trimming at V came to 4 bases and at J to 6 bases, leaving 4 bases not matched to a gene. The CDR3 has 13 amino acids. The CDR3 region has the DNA TGTGCCAGCAGTTGGACAGGGATCTCTGAAGCTTTCTTT. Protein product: CASSWTGISEAFF.